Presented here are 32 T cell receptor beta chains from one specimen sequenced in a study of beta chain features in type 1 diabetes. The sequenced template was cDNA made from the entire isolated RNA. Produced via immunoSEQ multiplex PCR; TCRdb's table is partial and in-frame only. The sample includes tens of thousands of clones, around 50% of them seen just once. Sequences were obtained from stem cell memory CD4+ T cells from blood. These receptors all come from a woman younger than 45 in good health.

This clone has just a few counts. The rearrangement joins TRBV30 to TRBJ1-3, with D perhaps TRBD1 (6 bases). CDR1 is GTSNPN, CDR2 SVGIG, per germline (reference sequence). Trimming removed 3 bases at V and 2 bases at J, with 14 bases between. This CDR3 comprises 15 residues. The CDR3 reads CAWSPRGGPGNTIYF. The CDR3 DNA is TGTGCCTGGAGCCCGAGGGGGGGGCCTGGAAACACCATATATTTT. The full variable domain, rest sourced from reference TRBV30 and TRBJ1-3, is SQTIHQWPATLVQPVGSPLSLECTVEGTSNPNLYWYRQAAGRGLQLLFYSVGIGQISSEVPQNLSASRPQDRQFILSSKKLLLSDSGFYLCAWSPRGGPGNTIYFGEGSWLTVV.

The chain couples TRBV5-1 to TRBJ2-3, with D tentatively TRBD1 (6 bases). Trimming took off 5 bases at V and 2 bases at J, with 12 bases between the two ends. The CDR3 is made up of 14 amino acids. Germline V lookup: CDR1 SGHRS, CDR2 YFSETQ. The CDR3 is CASRQGPITDTQYF. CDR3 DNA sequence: TGCGCCAGCAGACAGGGTCCCATCACAGATACGCAGTATTTT.

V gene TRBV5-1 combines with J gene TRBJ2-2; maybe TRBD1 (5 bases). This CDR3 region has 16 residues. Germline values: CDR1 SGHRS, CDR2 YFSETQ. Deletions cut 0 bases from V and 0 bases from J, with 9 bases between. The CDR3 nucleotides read TGCGCCAGCAGCTTGGCCGCGACAGCGAACACCGGGGAGCTGTTTTTT. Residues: CASSLAATANTGELFF.

In DNA, the CDR3 is TGTGCCAGCAGCTTTTCCAGCGGGCTATACGAGCAGTACTTC. Its protein product is CASSFSSGLYEQYF. The chain has TRBV7-9 and TRBJ2-7, with a tentative D call TRBD2 (6 bases). Trimming left V 3 bases short and J 4 bases short, with 13 bases between. The germline V gene encodes CDR1 SEHNR and CDR2 FQNEAQ (reference sequence). The CDR3 sequence is 14 residues long.

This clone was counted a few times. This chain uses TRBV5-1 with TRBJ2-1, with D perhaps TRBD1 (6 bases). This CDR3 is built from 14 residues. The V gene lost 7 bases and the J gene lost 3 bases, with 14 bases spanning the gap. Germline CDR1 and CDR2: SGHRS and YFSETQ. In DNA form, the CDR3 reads TGCGCCAGCGCCCAGGGGAATAACTACAATGAGCAGTTCTTC. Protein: CASAQGNNYNEQFF.

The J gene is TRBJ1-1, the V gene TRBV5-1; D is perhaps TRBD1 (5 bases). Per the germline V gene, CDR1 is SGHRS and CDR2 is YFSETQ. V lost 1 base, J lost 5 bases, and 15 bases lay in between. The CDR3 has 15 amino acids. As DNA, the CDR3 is TGCGCCAGCAGCTTGACCTCGGGGGGATCAACTGAAGCTTTCTTT. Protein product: CASSLTSGGSTEAFF.

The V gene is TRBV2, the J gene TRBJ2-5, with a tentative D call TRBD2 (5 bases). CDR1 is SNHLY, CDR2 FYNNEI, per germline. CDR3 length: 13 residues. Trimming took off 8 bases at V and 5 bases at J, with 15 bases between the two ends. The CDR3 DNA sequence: TGTGCCAGCGCTTCCGGGATCGGGGAGACCCAGTACTTC. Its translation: CASASGIGETQYF.

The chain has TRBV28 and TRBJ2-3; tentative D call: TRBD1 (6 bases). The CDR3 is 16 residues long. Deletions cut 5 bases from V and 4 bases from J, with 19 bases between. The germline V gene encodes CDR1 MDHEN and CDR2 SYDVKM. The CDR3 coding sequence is TGTGCCAGCAGTCCCTCAACAGGGCTTGGGGCAGATACGCAGTATTTT. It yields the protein CASSPSTGLGADTQYF. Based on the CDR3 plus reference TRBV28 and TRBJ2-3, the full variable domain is DVKVTQSSRYLVKRTGEKVFLECVQDMDHENMFWYRQDPGLGLRLIYFSYDVKMKEKGDIPEGYSVSREKKERFSLILESASTNQTSMYLCASSPSTGLGADTQYFGPGTRLTVL.

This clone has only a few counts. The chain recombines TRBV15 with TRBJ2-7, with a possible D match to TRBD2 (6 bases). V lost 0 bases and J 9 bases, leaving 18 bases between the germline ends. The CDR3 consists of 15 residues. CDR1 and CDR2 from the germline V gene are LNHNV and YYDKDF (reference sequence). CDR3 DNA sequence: TGTGCCACCAGCAGAGAAGGCCATCTAGCGATCGGGCAGTACTTC. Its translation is CATSREGHLAIGQYF.

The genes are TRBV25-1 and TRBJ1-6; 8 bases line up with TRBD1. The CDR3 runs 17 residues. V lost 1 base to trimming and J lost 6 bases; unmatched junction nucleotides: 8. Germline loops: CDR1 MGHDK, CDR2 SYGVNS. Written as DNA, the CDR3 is TGTGCCAGCAGTGAATTAGGGACAGGCCTGCCTAATTCACCCCTCCACTTT. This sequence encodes CASSELGTGLPNSPLHF.

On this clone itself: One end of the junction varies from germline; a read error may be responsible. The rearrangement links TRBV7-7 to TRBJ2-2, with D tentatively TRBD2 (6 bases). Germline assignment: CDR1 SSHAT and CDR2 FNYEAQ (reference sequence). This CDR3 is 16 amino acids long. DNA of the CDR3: TGTGCTAGCATCCTCCCCCTGGGGGGAGACACCGGGGAGCTGTTTTTT. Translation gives CASILPLGGDTGELFF. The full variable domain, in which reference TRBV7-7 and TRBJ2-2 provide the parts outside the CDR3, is GAGVSQSPRYKVTKRGQDVTLRCDPISSHATLYWYQQALGQGPEFLTYFNYEAQPDKSGLPSDRFSAERPEGSISTLTIQRTEQRDSAMYRCASILPLGGDTGELFFGEGSRLTVL.

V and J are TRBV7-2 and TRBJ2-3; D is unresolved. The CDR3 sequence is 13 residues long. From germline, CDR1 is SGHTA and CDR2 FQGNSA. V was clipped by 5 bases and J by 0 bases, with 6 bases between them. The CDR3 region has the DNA TGTGCCAGCAGCGTCCCTAGCACAGATACGCAGTATTTT. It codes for CASSVPSTDTQYF. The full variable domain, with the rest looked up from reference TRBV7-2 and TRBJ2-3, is GAGVSQSPSNKVTEKGKDVELRCDPISGHTALYWYRQSLGQGLEFLIYFQGNSAPDKSGLPSDRFSAERTGGSVSTLTIQRTQQEDSAVYLCASSVPSTDTQYFGPGTRLTVL.

The CDR3 loop is CASSLGSTRYEQYF. The CDR3 coding sequence is TGTGCCAGCAGCTTAGGTAGCACTCGGTACGAGCAGTACTTC. The chain recombines TRBV7-2 with TRBJ2-7; D remains unclear. Trimming took off 1 base at V and 4 bases at J, with 11 bases between the two ends. The CDR3 loop spans 14 amino acids. Germline V gene data show CDR1 as SGHTA and CDR2 as FQGNSA. Variable domain in full (rest from reference TRBV7-2 and TRBJ2-7): GAGVSQSPSNKVTEKGKDVELRCDPISGHTALYWYRQSLGQGLEFLIYFQGNSAPDKSGLPSDRFSAERTGGSVSTLTIQRTQQEDSAVYLCASSLGSTRYEQYFGPGTRLTVT.

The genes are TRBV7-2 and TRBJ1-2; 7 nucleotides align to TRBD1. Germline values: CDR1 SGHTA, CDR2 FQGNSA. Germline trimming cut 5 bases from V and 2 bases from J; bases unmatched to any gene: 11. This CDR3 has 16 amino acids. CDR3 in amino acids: CASSRLPGQLNYGYTF. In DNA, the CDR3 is TGTGCCAGCAGCCGTCTCCCGGGACAGTTAAACTATGGCTACACCTTC.

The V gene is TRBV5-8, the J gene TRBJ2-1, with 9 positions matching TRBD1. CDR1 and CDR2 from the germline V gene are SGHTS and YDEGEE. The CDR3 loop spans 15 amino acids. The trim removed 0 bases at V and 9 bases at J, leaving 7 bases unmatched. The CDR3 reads CASSLAGQGRGEQFF. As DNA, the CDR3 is TGTGCCAGCAGCTTGGCGGGACAGGGTCGCGGTGAGCAGTTCTTC.

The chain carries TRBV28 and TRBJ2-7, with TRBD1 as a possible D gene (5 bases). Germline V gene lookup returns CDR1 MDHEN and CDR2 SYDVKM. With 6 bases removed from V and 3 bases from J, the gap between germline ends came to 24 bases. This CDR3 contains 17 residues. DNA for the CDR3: TGTGCCAGCAGCTCCCCCCCGGACCCAGCTACAGGCTACGAGCAGTACTTC. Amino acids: CASSSPPDPATGYEQYF.

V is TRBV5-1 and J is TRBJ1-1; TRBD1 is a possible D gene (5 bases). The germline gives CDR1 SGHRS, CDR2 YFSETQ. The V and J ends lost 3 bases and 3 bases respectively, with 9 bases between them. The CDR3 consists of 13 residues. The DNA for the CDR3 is TGCGCCAGCAGCTGGGGGGGGGACACTGAAGCTTTCTTT. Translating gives CASSWGGDTEAFF.

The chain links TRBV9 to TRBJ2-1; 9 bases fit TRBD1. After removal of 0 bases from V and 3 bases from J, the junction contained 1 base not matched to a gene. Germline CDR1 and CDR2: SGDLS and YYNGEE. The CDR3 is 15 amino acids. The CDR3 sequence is CASSVGDRVYNEQFF. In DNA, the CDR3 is TGTGCCAGCAGCGTAGGGGACAGGGTCTACAATGAGCAGTTCTTC.

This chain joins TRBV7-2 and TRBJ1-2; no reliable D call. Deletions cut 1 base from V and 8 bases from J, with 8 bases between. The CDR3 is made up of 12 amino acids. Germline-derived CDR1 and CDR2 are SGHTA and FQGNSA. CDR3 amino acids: CASSLEPVGYTF. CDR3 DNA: TGTGCCAGCAGCTTAGAGCCGGTCGGCTACACCTTC.

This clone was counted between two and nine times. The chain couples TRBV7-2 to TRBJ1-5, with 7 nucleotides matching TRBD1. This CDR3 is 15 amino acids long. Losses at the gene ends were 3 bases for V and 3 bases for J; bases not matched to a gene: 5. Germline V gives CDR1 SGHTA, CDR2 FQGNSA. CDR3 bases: TGTGCCAGCAGCTTGAGACAGGGCCCCAATCAGCCCCAGCATTTT. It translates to CASSLRQGPNQPQHF.

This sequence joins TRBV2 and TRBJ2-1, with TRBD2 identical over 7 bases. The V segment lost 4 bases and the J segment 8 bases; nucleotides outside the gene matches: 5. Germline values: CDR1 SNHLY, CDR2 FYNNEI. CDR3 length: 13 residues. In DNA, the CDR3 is TGTGCCAGCAGTGGAGACGGGGGGTATGAGCAGTTCTTC. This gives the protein CASSGDGGYEQFF. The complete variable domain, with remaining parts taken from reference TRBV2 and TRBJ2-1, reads EPEVTQTPSHQVTQMGQEVILRCVPISNHLYFYWYRQILGQKVEFLVSFYNNEISEKSEIFDDQFSVERPDGSNFTLKIRSTKLEDSAMYFCASSGDGGYEQFFGPGTRLTVL.

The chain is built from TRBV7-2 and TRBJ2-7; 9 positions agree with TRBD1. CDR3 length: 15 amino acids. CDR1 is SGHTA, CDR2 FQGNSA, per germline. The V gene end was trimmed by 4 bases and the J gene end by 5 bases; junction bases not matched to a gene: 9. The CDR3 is CASSSPDRGYDEQYF. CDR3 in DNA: TGTGCCAGCAGCTCCCCGGACAGGGGATATGACGAGCAGTACTTC.

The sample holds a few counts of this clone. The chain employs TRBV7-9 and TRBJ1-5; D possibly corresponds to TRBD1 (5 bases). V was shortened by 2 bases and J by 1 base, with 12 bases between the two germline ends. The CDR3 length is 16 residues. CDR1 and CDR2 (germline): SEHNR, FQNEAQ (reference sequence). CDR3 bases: TGTGCCAGCAGCTTAAGGGTAGGGGAAAGCAATCAGCCCCAGCATTTT. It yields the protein CASSLRVGESNQPQHF.

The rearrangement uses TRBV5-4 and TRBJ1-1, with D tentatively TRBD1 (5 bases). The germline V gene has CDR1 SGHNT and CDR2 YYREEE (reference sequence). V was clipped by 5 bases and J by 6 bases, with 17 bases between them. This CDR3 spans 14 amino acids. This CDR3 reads CASRLGGGRPEAFF. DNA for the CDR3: TGTGCCAGCAGGCTTGGGGGGGGGAGACCTGAAGCTTTCTTT.

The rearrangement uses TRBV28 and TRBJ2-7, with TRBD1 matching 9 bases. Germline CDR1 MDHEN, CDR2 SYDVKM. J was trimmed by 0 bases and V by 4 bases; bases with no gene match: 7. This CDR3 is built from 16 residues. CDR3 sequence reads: CASSSPGQGNSYEQYF. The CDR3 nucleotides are TGTGCCAGCAGTTCCCCGGGACAGGGTAACTCCTACGAGCAGTACTTC.

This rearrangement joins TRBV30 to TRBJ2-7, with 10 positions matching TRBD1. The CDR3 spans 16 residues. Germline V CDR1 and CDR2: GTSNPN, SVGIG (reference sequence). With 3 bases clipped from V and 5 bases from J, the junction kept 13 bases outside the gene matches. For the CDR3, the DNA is TGTGCCTGGAGAGACAGGGGGCCGCCCCCTTCCCACGAGCAGTACTTC. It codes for CAWRDRGPPPSHEQYF.

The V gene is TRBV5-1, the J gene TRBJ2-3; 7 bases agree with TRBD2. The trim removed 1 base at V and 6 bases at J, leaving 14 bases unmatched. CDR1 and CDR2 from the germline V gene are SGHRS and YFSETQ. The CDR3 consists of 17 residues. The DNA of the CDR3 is TGCGCCAGCAGCTTGCTACCGGGACTACCCTCCGATGATACGCAGTATTTT. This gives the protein CASSLLPGLPSDDTQYF.

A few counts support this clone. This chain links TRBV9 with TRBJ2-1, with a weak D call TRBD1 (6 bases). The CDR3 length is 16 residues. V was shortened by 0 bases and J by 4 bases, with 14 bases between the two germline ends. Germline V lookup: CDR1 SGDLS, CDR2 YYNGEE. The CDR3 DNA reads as TGTGCCAGCAGCGTAGTCGGCACAGGGCGTTACAATGAGCAGTTCTTC. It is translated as CASSVVGTGRYNEQFF.

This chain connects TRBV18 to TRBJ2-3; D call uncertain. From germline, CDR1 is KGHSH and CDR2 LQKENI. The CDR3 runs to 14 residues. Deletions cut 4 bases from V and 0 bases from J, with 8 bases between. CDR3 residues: CASSRGSSTDTQYF. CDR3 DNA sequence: TGTGCCAGCTCACGAGGAAGTAGCACAGATACGCAGTATTTT.

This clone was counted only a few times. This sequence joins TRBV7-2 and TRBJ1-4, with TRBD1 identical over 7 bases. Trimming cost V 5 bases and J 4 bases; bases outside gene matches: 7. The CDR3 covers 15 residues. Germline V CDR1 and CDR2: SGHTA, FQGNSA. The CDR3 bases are TGTGCCAGCAGCGTATTGGGACAGCTTAATGAAAAACTGTTTTTT. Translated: CASSVLGQLNEKLFF.

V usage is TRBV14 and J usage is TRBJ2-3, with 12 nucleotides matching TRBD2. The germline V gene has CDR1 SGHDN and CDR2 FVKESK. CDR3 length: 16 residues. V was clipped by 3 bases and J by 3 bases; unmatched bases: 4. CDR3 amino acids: CASSHLAGGQTDTQYF. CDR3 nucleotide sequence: TGTGCCAGCAGCCATCTAGCGGGAGGGCAAACAGATACGCAGTATTTT.

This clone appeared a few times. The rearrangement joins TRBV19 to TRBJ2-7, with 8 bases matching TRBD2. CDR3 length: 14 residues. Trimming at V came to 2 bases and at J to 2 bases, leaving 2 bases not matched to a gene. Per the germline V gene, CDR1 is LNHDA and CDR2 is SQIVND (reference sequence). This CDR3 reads CASSITGGTYEQYF. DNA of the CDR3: TGTGCCAGTAGTATAACGGGGGGGACCTACGAGCAGTACTTC.